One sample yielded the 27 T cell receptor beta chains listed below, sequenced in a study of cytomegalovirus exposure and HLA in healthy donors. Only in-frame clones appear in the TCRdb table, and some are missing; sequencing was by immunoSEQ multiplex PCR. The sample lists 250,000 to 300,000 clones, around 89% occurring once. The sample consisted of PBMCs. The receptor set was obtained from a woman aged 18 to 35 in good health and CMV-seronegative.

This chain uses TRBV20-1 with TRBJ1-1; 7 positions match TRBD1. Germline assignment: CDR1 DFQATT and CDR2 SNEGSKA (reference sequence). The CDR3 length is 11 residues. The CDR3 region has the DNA TGCAGGATAGGGGGCGCCACTGAAGCTTTCTTT. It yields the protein CRIGGATEAFF.

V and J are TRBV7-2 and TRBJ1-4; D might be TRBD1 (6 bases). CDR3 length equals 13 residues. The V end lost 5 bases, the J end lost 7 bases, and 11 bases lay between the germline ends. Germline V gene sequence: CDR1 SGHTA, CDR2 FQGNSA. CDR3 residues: CASSDGQSEKLFF. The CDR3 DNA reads TGTGCCAGCAGCGATGGACAGTCTGAAAAACTGTTTTTT.

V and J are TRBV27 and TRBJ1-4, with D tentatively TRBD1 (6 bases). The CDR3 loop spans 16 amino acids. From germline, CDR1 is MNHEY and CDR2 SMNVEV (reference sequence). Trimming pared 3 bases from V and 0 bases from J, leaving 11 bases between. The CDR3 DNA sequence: TGTGCCAGCAGTTTGACCCCAGGGGCAACTAATGAAAAACTGTTTTTT. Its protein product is CASSLTPGATNEKLFF.

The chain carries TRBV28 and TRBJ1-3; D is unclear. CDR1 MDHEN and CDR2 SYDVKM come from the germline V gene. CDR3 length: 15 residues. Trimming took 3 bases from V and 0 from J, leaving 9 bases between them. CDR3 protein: CASSFTPHSGNTIYF. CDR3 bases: TGTGCCAGCAGTTTTACACCTCACTCTGGAAACACCATATATTTT.

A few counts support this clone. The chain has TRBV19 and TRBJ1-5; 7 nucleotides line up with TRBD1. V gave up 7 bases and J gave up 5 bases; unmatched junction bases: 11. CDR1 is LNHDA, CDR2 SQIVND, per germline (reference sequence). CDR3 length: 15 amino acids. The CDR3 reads CASTGTVDRYQPQHF. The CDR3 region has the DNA TGTGCCAGTACAGGGACAGTCGACAGGTATCAGCCCCAGCATTTT.

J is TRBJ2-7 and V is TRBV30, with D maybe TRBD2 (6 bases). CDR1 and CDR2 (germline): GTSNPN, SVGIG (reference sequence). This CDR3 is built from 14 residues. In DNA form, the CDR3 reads TGTGTTGGGAAAGGTAGCGGAAGCTCCTACGAGCAGTACTTC. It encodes CVGKGSGSSYEQYF. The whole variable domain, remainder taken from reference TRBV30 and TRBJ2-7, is SQTIHQWPATLVQPVGSPLSLECTVEGTSNPNLYWYRQAAGRGLQLLFYSVGIGQISSEVPQNLSASRPQDRQFILSSKKLLLSDSGFYLCVGKGSGSSYEQYFGPGTRLTVT.

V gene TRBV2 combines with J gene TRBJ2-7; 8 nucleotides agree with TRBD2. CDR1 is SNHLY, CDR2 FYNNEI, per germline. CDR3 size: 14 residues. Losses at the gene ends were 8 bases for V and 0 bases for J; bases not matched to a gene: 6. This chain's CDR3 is CASGSGRLSYEQYV. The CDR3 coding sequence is TGTGCCAGCGGAAGCGGGAGACTCTCCTACGAGCAGTACGTC.

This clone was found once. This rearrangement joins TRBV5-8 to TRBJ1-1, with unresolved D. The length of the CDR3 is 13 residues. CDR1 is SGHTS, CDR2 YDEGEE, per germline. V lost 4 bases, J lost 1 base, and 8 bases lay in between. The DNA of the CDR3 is TGTGCCAGCAGCCGGCGGTGGAACACTGAAGCTTTCTTT. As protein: CASSRRWNTEAFF.

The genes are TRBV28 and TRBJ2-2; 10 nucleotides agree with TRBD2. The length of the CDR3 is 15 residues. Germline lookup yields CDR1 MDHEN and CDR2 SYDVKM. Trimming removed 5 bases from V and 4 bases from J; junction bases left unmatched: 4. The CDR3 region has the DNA TGTGCCAGCAGTCTAGCGGGGGCAAGCACCGGGGAGCTGTTTTTT. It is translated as CASSLAGASTGELFF.

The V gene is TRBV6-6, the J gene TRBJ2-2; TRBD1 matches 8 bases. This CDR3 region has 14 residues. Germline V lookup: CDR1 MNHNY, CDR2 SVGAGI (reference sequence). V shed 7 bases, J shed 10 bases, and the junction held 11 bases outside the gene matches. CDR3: CASTPRDRTPELFF. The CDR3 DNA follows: TGTGCCAGCACACCCCGGGACAGGACCCCGGAGCTGTTTTTT.

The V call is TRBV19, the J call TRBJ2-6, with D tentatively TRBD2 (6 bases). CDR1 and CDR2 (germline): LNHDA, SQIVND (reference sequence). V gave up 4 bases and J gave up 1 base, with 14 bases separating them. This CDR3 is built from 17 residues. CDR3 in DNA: TGTGCCAGTAGTAGGGAGGCAGGAGGTTCTGGGGCCAACGTCCTGACTTTC. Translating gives CASSREAGGSGANVLTF. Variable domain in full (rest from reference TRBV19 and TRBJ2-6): DGGITQSPKYLFRKEGQNVTLSCEQNLNHDAMYWYRQDPGQGLRLIYYSQIVNDFQKGDIAEGYSVSREKKESFPLTVTSAQKNPTAFYLCASSREAGGSGANVLTFGAGSRLTVL.

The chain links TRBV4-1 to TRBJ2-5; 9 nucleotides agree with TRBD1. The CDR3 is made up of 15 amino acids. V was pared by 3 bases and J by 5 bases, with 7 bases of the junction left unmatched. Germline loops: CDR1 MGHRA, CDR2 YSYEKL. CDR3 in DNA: TGCGCCAGCAGCCAGCCTCGGGACAGGGATGAGACCCAGTACTTC. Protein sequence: CASSQPRDRDETQYF.

Here the CDR3 reads CASSRLAVGNTIYF. CDR3 in DNA: TGTGCCAGCTCACGACTCGCGGTTGGAAACACCATATATTTT. This rearrangement joins TRBV18 to TRBJ1-3; D is ambiguous. The length of the CDR3 is 14 residues. V was trimmed by 4 bases and J by 3 bases, leaving 10 bases between them. CDR1 and CDR2 (germline): KGHSH, LQKENI.

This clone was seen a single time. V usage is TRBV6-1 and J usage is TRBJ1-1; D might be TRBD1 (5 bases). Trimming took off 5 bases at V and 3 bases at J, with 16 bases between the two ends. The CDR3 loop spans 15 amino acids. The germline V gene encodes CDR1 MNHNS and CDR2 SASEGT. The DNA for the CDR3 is TGTGCCAGCAGTTTTTCAGTGGGGGGGGACACTGAAGCTTTCTTT. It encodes CASSFSVGGDTEAFF.

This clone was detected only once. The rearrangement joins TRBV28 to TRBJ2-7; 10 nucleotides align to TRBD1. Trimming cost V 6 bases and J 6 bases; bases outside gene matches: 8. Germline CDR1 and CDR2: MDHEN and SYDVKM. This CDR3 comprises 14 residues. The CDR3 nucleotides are TGTGCCAGCAGCCCGGGGGGACAGGGGAGCGAGCAGTACGTC. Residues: CASSPGGQGSEQYV.

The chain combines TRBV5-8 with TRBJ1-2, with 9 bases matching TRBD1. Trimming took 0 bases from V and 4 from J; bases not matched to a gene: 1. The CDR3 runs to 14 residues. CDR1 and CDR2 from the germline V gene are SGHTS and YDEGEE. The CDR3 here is CASSLEGQGYGYTF. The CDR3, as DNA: TGTGCCAGCAGCTTGGAGGGACAGGGCTATGGCTACACCTTC. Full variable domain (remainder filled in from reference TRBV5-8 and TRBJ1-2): EAGVTQSPTHLIKTRGQQATLRCSPISGHTSVYWYQQALGLGLQFLLWYDEGEERNRGNFPPRFSGRQFPNYSSELNVNALELEDSALYLCASSLEGQGYGYTFGSGTRLTVV.

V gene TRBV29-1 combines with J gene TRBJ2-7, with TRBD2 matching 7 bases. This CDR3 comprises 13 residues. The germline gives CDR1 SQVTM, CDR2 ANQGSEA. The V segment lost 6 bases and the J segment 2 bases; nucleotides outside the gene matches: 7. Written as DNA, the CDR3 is TGCAGCGTCACCGGGACTACGGCCTACGAGCAGTACTTC. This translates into CSVTGTTAYEQYF.

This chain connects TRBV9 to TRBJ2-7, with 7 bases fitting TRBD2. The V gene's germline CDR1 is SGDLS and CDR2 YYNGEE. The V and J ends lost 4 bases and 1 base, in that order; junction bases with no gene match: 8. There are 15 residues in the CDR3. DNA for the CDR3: TGTGCCAGCAGCCCTCGGTTCGGGGGGTCCTACGAGCAGTACTTC. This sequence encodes CASSPRFGGSYEQYF. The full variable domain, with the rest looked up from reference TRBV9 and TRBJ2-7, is DSGVTQTPKHLITATGQRVTLRCSPRSGDLSVYWYQQSLDQGLQFLIQYYNGEERAKGNILERFSAQQFPDLHSELNLSSLELGDSALYFCASSPRFGGSYEQYFGPGTRLTVT.

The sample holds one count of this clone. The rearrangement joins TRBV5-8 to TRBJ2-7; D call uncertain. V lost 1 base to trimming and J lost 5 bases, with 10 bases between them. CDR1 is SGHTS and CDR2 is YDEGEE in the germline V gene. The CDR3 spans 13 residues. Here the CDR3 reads CASSLYGSDEQYV. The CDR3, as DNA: TGTGCCAGCAGCTTGTATGGAAGCGACGAGCAGTACGTC.

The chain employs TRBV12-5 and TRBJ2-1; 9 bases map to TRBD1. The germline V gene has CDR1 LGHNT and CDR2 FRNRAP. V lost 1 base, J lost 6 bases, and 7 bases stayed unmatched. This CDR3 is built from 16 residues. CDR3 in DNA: TGTGCTAGTGGTTTGGAGTGGGGACAGGGCCCCAATGAGCAGTTCTTC. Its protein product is CASGLEWGQGPNEQFF.

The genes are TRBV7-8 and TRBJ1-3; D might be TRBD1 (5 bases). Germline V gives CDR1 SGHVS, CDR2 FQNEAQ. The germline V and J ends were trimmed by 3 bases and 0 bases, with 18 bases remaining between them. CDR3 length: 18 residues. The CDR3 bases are TGTGCCAGCAGCTTCACAACAGTCTCAGGGCGCTCTGGAAACACCATATATTTT. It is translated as CASSFTTVSGRSGNTIYF.

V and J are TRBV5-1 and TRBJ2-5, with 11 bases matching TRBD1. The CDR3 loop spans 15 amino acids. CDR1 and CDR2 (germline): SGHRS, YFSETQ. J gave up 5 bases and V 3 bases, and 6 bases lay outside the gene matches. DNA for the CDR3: TGCGCCAGCAGCTCCGGGACAGGGGGATTGGAGACCCAGTACTTC. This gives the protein CASSSGTGGLETQYF.

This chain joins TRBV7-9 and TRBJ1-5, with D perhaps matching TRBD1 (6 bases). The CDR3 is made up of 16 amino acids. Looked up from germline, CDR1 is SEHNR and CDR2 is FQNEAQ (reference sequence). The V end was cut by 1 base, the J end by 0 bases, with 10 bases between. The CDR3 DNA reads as TGTGCCAGCAGCTTAGGAGGGGGAGTTAGCAATCAGCCCCAGCATTTT. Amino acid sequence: CASSLGGGVSNQPQHF.

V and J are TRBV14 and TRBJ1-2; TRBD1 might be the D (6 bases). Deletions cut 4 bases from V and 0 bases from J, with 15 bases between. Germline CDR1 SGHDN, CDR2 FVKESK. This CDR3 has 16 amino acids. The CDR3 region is CASSRLGANTNYGYTF. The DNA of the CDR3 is TGTGCCAGCAGCCGTCTGGGGGCTAACACTAACTATGGCTACACCTTC.

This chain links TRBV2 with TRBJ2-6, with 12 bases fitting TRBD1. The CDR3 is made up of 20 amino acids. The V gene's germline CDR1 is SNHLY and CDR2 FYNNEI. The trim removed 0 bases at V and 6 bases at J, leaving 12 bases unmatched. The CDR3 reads CASSEAVGQGARREANVLTF. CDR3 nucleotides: TGTGCCAGCAGTGAAGCGGTGGGACAGGGGGCGCGTAGAGAGGCCAACGTCCTGACTTTC.

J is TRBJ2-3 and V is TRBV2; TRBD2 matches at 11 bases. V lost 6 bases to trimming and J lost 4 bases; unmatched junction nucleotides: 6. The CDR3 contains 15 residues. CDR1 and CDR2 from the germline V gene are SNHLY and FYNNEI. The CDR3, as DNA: TGTGCCAGCAGAGAGACTAGCGGGGCCCCAGATACGCAGTATTTT. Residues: CASRETSGAPDTQYF. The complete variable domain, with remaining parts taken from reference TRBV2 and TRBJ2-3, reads EPEVTQTPSHQVTQMGQEVILRCVPISNHLYFYWYRQILGQKVEFLVSFYNNEISEKSEIFDDQFSVERPDGSNFTLKIRSTKLEDSAMYFCASRETSGAPDTQYFGPGTRLTVL.

This chain's CDR3 is CASLGEITDTQYF. CDR3 nucleotides: TGTGCCAGCCTCGGGGAAATCACAGATACGCAGTATTTT. This sequence joins TRBV6-1 and TRBJ2-3, with a possible D match to TRBD2 (5 bases). The CDR3 totals 13 residues. Germline assignment: CDR1 MNHNS and CDR2 SASEGT. V was clipped by 8 bases and J by 2 bases, with 11 bases between them.